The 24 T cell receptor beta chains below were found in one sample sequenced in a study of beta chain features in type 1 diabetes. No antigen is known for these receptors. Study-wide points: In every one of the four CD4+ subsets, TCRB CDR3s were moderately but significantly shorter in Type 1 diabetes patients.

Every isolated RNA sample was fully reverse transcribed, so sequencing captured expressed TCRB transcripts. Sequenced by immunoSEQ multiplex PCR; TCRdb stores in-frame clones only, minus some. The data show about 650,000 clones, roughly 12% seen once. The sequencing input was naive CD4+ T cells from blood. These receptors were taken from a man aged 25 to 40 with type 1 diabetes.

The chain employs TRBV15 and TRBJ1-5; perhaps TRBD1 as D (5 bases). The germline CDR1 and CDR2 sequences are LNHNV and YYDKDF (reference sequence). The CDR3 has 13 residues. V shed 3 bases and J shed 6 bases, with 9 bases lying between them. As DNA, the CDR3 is TGTGCCACCAGCAGTTATGGGGGTCAGCCCCAGCATTTT. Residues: CATSSYGGQPQHF. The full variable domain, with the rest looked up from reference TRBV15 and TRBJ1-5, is DAMVIQNPRYQVTQFGKPVTLSCSQTLNHNVMYWYQQKSSQAPKLLFHYYDKDFNNEADTPDNFQSRRPNTSFCFLDIRSPGLGDTAMYLCATSSYGGQPQHFGDGTRLSIL.

The CDR3 loop is CASSAGFHEQFF. The CDR3 DNA sequence: TGTGCCAGCTCAGCGGGGTTTCATGAGCAGTTCTTC. This rearrangement joins TRBV18 to TRBJ2-1, with a weak D call TRBD2 (6 bases). Trimming shortened V by 5 bases and J by 8 bases, and 10 bases separated the two germline ends. Germline V lookup: CDR1 KGHSH, CDR2 LQKENI. The CDR3 is 12 amino acids.

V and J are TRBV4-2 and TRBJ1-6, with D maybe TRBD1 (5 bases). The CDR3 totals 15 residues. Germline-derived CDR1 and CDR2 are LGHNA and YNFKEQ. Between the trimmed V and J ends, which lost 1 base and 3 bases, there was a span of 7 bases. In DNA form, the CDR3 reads TGTGCCAGCAGCCAAGGACAGTTCTATAATTCACCCCTCCACTTT. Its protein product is CASSQGQFYNSPLHF.

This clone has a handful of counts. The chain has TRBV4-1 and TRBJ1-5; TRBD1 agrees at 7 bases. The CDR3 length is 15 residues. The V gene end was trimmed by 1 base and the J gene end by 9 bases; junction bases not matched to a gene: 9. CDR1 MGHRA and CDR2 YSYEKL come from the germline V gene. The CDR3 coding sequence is TGCGCCAGCAGCCAAGCCAGGACAGGTTTGGGGCCCCAGCATTTT. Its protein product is CASSQARTGLGPQHF.

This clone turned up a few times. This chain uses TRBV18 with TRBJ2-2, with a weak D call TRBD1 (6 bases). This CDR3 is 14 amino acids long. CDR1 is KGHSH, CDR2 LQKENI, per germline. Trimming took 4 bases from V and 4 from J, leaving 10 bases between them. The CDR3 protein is CASSLDSGTGELFF. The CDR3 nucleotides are TGTGCCAGCTCACTGGACAGTGGCACCGGGGAGCTGTTTTTT.

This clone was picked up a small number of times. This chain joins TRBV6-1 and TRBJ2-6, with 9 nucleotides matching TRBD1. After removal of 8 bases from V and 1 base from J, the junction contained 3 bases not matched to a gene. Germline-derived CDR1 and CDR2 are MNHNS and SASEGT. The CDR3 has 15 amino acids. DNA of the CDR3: TGTGCCAGCGGGGACAGGGCTTCTGGGGCCAACGTCCTGACTTTC. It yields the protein CASGDRASGANVLTF.

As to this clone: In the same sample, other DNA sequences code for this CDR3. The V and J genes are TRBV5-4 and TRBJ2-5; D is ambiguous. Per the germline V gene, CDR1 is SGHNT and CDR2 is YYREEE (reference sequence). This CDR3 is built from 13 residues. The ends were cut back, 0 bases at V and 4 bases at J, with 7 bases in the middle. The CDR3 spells CASSLDRGETQYF. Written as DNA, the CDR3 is TGTGCCAGCAGCTTGGACAGAGGAGAGACCCAGTACTTC.

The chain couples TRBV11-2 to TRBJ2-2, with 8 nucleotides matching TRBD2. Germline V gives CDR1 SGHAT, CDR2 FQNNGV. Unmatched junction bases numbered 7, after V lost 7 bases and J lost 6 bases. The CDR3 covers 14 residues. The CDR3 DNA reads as TGTGCCAGCAACACGGGAGGGCATGCCGGGGAGCTGTTTTTT. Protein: CASNTGGHAGELFF.

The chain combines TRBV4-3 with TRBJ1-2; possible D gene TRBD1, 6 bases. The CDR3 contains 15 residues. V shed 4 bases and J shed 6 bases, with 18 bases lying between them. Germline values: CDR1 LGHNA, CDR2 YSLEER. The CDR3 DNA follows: TGCGCCAGCAGCCCCTTCGGGAAAGGGGGTAATGGCTACACCTTC. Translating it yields CASSPFGKGGNGYTF.

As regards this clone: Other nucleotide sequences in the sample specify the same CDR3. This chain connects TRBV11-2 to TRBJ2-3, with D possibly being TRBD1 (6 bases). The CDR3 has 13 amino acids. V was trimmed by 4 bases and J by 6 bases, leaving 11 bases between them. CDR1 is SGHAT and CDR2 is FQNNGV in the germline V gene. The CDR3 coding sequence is TGTGCCAGCAGCTCGGGACAAGGGGATACGCAGTATTTT. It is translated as CASSSGQGDTQYF.

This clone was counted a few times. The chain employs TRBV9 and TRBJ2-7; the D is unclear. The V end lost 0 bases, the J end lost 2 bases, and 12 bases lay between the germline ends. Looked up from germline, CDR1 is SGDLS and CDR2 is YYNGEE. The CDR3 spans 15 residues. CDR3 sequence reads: CASSVDASATYEQYF. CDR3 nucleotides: TGTGCCAGCAGCGTAGATGCCAGCGCTACCTACGAGCAGTACTTC. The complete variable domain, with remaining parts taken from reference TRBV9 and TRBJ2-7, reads DSGVTQTPKHLITATGQRVTLRCSPRSGDLSVYWYQQSLDQGLQFLIQYYNGEERAKGNILERFSAQQFPDLHSELNLSSLELGDSALYFCASSVDASATYEQYFGPGTRLTVT.

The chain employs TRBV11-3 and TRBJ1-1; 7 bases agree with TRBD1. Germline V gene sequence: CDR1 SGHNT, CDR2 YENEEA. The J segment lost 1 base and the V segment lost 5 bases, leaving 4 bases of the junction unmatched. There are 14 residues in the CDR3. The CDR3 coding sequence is TGTGCCAGCAGCACTCACAGGGGGAACACTGAAGCTTTCTTT. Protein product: CASSTHRGNTEAFF.

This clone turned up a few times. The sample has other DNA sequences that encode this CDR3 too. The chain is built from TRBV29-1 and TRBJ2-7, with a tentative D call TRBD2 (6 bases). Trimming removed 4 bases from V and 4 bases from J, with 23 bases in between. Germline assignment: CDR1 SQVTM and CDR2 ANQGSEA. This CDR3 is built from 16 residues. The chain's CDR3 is CSVAERAGRVGYEQYF. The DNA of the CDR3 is TGCAGCGTTGCTGAGCGGGCGGGCAGGGTGGGGTACGAGCAGTACTTC.

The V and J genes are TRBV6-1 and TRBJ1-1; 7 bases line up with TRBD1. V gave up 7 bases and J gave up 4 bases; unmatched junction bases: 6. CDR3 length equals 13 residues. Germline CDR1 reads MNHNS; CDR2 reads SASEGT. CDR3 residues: CASNDRAGTEAFF. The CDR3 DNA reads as TGTGCCAGCAATGACAGGGCGGGCACTGAAGCTTTCTTT.

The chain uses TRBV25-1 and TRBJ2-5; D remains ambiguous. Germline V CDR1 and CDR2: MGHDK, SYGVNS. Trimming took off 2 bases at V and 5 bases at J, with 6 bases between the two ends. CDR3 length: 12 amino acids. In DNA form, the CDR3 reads TGTGCCAGCAGTGAACACGGGGAGACCCAGTACTTC. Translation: CASSEHGETQYF.

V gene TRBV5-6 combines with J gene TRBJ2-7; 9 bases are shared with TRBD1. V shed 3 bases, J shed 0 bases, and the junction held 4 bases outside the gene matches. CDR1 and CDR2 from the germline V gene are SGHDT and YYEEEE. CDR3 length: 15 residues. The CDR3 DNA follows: TGTGCCAGCAGCTCCGGGACAGGGCGCTCCTACGAGCAGTACTTC. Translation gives CASSSGTGRSYEQYF.

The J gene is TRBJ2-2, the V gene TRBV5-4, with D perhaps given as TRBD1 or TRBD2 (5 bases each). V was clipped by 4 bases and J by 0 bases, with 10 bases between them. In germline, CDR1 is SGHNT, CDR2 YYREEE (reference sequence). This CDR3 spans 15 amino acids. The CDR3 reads CASSPGTANTGELFF. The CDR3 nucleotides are TGTGCCAGCAGCCCCGGGACGGCGAACACCGGGGAGCTGTTTTTT.

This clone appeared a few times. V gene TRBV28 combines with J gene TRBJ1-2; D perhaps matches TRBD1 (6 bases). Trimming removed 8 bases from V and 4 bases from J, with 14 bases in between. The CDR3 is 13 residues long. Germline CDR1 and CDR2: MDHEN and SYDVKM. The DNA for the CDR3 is TGTGCCAGCTTTACGGGACATAGCTATGGCTACACCTTC. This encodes CASFTGHSYGYTF.

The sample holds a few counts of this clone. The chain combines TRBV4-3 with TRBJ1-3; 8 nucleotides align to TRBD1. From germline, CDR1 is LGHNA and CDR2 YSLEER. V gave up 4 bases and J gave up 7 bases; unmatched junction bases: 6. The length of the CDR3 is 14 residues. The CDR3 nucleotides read TGCGCCAGCAGCCCGGAGGGACAGGAGAACACCATATATTTT. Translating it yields CASSPEGQENTIYF.

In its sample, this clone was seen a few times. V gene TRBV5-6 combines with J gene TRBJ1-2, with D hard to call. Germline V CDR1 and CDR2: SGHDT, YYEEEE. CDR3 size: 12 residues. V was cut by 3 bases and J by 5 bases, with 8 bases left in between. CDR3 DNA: TGTGCCAGCAGCTCGGCGGAATATGGCTACACCTTC. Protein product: CASSSAEYGYTF.

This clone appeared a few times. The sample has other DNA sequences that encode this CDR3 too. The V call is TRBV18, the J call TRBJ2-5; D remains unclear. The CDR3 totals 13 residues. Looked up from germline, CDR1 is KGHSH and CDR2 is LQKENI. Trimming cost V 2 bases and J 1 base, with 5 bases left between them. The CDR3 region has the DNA TGTGCCAGCTCACCAGGGCTCCAAGAGACCCAGTACTTC. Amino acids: CASSPGLQETQYF.

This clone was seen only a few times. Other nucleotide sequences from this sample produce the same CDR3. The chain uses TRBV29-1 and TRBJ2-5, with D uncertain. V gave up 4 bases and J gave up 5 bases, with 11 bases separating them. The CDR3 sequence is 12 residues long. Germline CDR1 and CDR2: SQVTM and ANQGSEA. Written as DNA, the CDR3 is TGCAGCGTTGCGGGCGGACGGGAGACCCAGTACTTC. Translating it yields CSVAGGRETQYF. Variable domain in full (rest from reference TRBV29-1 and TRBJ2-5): SAVISQKPSRDICQRGTSLTIQCQVDSQVTMMFWYRQQPGQSLTLIATANQGSEATYESGFVIDKFPISRPNLTFSTLTVSNMSPEDSSIYLCSVAGGRETQYFGPGTRLLVL.

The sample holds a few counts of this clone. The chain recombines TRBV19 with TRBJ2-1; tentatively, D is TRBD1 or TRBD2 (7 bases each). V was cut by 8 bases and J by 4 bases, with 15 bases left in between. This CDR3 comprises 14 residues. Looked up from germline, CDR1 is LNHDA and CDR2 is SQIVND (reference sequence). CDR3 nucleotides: TGTGCCAGTCGGGGAGGGGGCTCGTACAATGAGCAGTTCTTC. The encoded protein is CASRGGGSYNEQFF.

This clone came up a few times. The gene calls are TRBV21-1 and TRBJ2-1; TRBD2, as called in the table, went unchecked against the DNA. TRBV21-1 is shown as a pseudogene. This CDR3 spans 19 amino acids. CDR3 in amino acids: CASSPGTRDSFEGYNEQFF. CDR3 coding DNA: TGTGCCAGCAGCCCTGGGACTAGAGATTCTTTCGAGGGCTACAATGAGCAGTTCTTC.